The 6 T cell receptor beta chains below were found in one sample sequenced in a study of T cell changes during pregnancy in multiple sclerosis. Using immunoSEQ multiplex PCR, the repertoire was profiled, and TCRdb retains in-frame clones only, with some absent. The table records roughly 40,000 clones, about nine tenths of them present only once. The sequenced sample was CD4+ T cells from peripheral blood mononuclear cells, obtained after pregnancy. The source of these receptors is a female donor in good health, enrolled as a control in a pregnancy study.

The CDR3 protein is CASSDGQGAGDTQYF. The CDR3 nucleotides are TGTGCCAGCAGTGACGGACAGGGGGCAGGAGATACGCAGTATTTT. The genes are TRBV6-4 and TRBJ2-3; 11 bases are shared with TRBD1. From germline, CDR1 is MRHNA and CDR2 SNTAGT. This CDR3 is built from 15 residues. V gave up 2 bases and J gave up 5 bases; unmatched junction bases: 3.

The chain links TRBV14 to TRBJ1-5; TRBD1 might be the D (6 bases). Germline V CDR1 and CDR2: SGHDN, FVKESK. The length of the CDR3 is 13 residues. V was clipped by 0 bases and J by 6 bases, with 6 bases between them. The CDR3 here is CASSQDRGQPQHF. The CDR3 DNA sequence: TGTGCCAGCAGCCAAGACAGGGGTCAGCCCCAGCATTTT.

V gene TRBV4-1 combines with J gene TRBJ1-4; D unresolved. The length of the CDR3 is 16 residues. In germline, CDR1 is MGHRA, CDR2 YSYEKL. V was cut by 0 bases and J by 0 bases, with 8 bases left in between. In DNA form, the CDR3 reads TGCGCCAGCAGCCAAGATAAAACAGCAACTAATGAAAAACTGTTTTTT. Protein sequence: CASSQDKTATNEKLFF.

This clone has a handful of counts. The chain recombines TRBV4-2 with TRBJ2-6; D remains ambiguous. This CDR3 contains 15 residues. V was pared by 0 bases and J by 0 bases, with 3 bases between. Germline values: CDR1 LGHNA, CDR2 YNFKEQ. In DNA, the CDR3 is TGTGCCAGCAGCCAAGATAACTCTGGGGCCAACGTCCTGACTTTC. This gives the protein CASSQDNSGANVLTF.

The rearrangement uses TRBV9 and TRBJ2-5; 8 bases fit TRBD1. V trimming: 4 bases; J trimming: 4 bases; junction bases outside the gene matches: 9. The CDR3 length is 15 residues. The germline CDR1 and CDR2 sequences are SGDLS and YYNGEE. This CDR3 is CASSPTGGGTETQYF. The CDR3 DNA reads TGTGCCAGCAGCCCTACAGGGGGAGGCACAGAGACCCAGTACTTC.

The chain employs TRBV6-6 and TRBJ1-2; TRBD1 might be the D (5 bases). From germline, CDR1 is MNHNY and CDR2 SVGAGI (reference sequence). This CDR3 is 15 amino acids long. V lost 5 bases to trimming and J lost 8 bases, with 21 bases between them. Here the CDR3 reads CASSTPPPGEGGYTF. CDR3 nucleotide sequence: TGTGCCAGCAGTACCCCACCTCCCGGGGAGGGGGGCTACACCTTC.